These 18 T cell receptor beta chains share one sample of origin, sequenced in a study of blood T cell repertoires in COVID-19. Sequencing used immunoSEQ multiplex PCR; TCRdb keeps in-frame clones, though not all of them. Of around 300,000 clones in the sample, 90% were seen once. The sample taken for sequencing was PBMCs or T cells enriched from blood (not recorded which). Source of these receptors: a woman between 18 and 29 years old with acute COVID-19.

The rearrangement uses TRBV6-5 and TRBJ1-1; 12 nucleotides match TRBD1. The CDR3 totals 16 residues. Germline CDR1 reads MNHEY; CDR2 reads SVGAGI. The V gene end was trimmed by 2 bases and the J gene end by 1 base; junction bases not matched to a gene: 2. CDR3 protein: CASSYGTGGKNTEAFF. CDR3 DNA sequence: TGTGCCAGCAGTTACGGGACAGGGGGCAAGAACACTGAAGCTTTCTTT.

DNA of the CDR3: TGTGCCAGCAGTAGAGGGCGGGGTGAAGAGCAGTTCTTC. Translating gives CASSRGRGEEQFF. V and J are TRBV6-6 and TRBJ2-1, with D perhaps TRBD2 (6 bases). Trimming cost V 5 bases and J 10 bases, with 15 bases left between them. Per the germline V gene, CDR1 is MNHNY and CDR2 is SVGAGI (reference sequence). The CDR3 has 13 residues.

The genes are TRBV28 and TRBJ1-1, with D perhaps matching TRBD1 (6 bases). Germline V gives CDR1 MDHEN, CDR2 SYDVKM. CDR3 length: 14 residues. Deletions cut 2 bases from V and 1 base from J, with 8 bases between. This chain's CDR3 is CASSLTTGNTEAFF. Written as DNA, the CDR3 is TGTGCCAGCAGTTTAACGACAGGGAACACTGAAGCTTTCTTT.

This clone came up a few times. The rearrangement uses TRBV7-9 and TRBJ1-3; no clear D gene. V dropped 1 base and J dropped 2 bases, with 21 bases sitting between them. Looked up from germline, CDR1 is SEHNR and CDR2 is FQNEAQ (reference sequence). The CDR3 is made up of 19 amino acids. The CDR3 DNA sequence: TGTGCCAGCAGCTTAGTGTATGGCGGGATTTCTGGCACTGGAAACACCATATATTTT. This translates into CASSLVYGGISGTGNTIYF.

The J gene is TRBJ1-1, the V gene TRBV29-1; possible D gene TRBD1, 5 bases. Trimming removed 4 bases from V and 3 bases from J, with 6 bases in between. The CDR3 consists of 11 residues. Germline CDR1 reads SQVTM; CDR2 reads ANQGSEA. The CDR3 DNA follows: TGCAGCGTTGCCAGGGACACTGAAGCTTTCTTT. Protein: CSVARDTEAFF. Full variable domain (rest looked up from reference TRBV29-1 and TRBJ1-1): SAVISQKPSRDICQRGTSLTIQCQVDSQVTMMFWYRQQPGQSLTLIATANQGSEATYESGFVIDKFPISRPNLTFSTLTVSNMSPEDSSIYLCSVARDTEAFFGQGTRLTVV.

The genes are TRBV28 and TRBJ2-7, with D perhaps TRBD1 (6 bases). The CDR3 runs 12 residues. Germline V gene sequence: CDR1 MDHEN, CDR2 SYDVKM. V was cut by 6 bases and J by 3 bases, with 9 bases left in between. The CDR3 region is CASRLTGYEQYF. CDR3 coding DNA: TGTGCCAGCAGATTGACAGGCTACGAGCAGTACTTC.

This clone was seen just once. The rearrangement joins TRBV7-2 to TRBJ1-1, with 7 bases fitting TRBD1. The CDR3 loop spans 14 amino acids. The trim removed 3 bases at V and 5 bases at J, leaving 6 bases unmatched. Germline-derived CDR1 and CDR2 are SGHTA and FQGNSA. The CDR3 bases are TGTGCCAGCAGCTTGAGTGAGGGGGCGACTGAAGCTTTCTTT. Amino acid sequence: CASSLSEGATEAFF.

The chain joins TRBV24-1 to TRBJ1-1; 9 positions agree with TRBD1. Germline V lookup: CDR1 KGHDR, CDR2 SFDVKD. The CDR3 runs to 15 residues. The V and J ends lost 5 bases and 5 bases, in that order; junction bases with no gene match: 8. CDR3 in DNA: TGTGCCACCAGTGGTATTACAGGGGGCCTTACTGAAGCTTTCTTT. Translating it yields CATSGITGGLTEAFF.

The chain couples TRBV9 to TRBJ1-4, with D maybe TRBD1 (6 bases). Germline lookup yields CDR1 SGDLS and CDR2 YYNGEE. CDR3 length: 15 residues. V lost 6 bases to trimming and J lost 7 bases, with 19 bases between them. CDR3 DNA: TGTGCCAGCAACCTTGCGGGGGGCGCGTTTGAAAAACTGTTTTTT. This gives the protein CASNLAGGAFEKLFF.

A single count supports this clone. The V call is TRBV5-1, the J call TRBJ1-6; D is undetermined. The CDR3 spans 14 residues. Germline-derived CDR1 and CDR2 are SGHRS and YFSETQ. V dropped 0 bases and J dropped 5 bases, with 6 bases sitting between them. Here the CDR3 reads CASSLGQNNSPLHF. DNA for the CDR3: TGCGCCAGCAGCTTGGGGCAGAATAATTCACCCCTCCACTTT.

The chain uses TRBV11-3 and TRBJ2-7; 9 bases map to TRBD1. The germline V gene encodes CDR1 SGHNT and CDR2 YENEEA. The CDR3 totals 15 residues. With V trimmed by 3 bases and J by 2 bases, 5 bases remained unmatched. The CDR3 nucleotides are TGTGCCAGCAGCTTGATGACAGGGGGAACCTACGAGCAGTACTTC. It encodes CASSLMTGGTYEQYF.

V is TRBV18 and J is TRBJ2-7; the D gene is possibly TRBD2 (6 bases). V was trimmed by 3 bases and J by 2 bases, leaving 14 bases between them. Germline lookup yields CDR1 KGHSH and CDR2 LQKENI. This CDR3 is 15 amino acids long. The CDR3 nucleotides read TGTGCCAGCTCACCGGGGAGCGGGCCAGCCTACGAGCAGTACTTC. This sequence encodes CASSPGSGPAYEQYF.

This chain links TRBV30 with TRBJ1-2; TRBD1 matches at 8 bases. The germline CDR1 and CDR2 sequences are GTSNPN and SVGIG (reference sequence). The CDR3 runs 12 residues. V shed 3 bases, J shed 8 bases, and the junction held 5 bases outside the gene matches. The CDR3 is CAWSPGGGGYTF. DNA for the CDR3: TGTGCCTGGAGCCCAGGGGGCGGGGGCTACACCTTC.

This clone was found once. This chain joins TRBV10-2 and TRBJ1-1; the D is unclear. The V end was cut by 0 bases, the J end by 3 bases, with 8 bases between. The CDR3 contains 14 residues. Per the germline V gene, CDR1 is WSHSY and CDR2 is SAAADI. The CDR3 loop is CASSESVGDTEAFF. The DNA of the CDR3 is TGCGCCAGCAGTGAGTCTGTGGGCGACACTGAAGCTTTCTTT.

The V and J genes are TRBV19 and TRBJ1-1; D gene uncertain. Germline V lookup: CDR1 LNHDA, CDR2 SQIVND (reference sequence). V was clipped by 3 bases and J by 4 bases, with 15 bases between them. The CDR3 sequence is 15 residues long. The CDR3 DNA is TGTGCCAGTAGTATCGGAGCCAATCTGGGCACTGAAGCTTTCTTT. Amino acid sequence: CASSIGANLGTEAFF.

The chain uses TRBV5-1 and TRBJ2-7; 11 bases align to TRBD1. This CDR3 has 15 amino acids. With 0 bases clipped from V and 5 bases from J, the junction kept 4 bases outside the gene matches. The germline CDR1 and CDR2 sequences are SGHRS and YFSETQ. Here the CDR3 DNA reads TGCGCCAGCAGCTTGGTCCGGGACAGGGGGGACGAGCAGTACTTC. It translates to CASSLVRDRGDEQYF.

This clone has more than one count but fewer than ten. The chain recombines TRBV28 with TRBJ1-2, with D tentatively TRBD1 (5 bases). Between the trimmed V and J ends, which lost 3 bases and 3 bases, there was a span of 17 bases. The V gene's germline CDR1 is MDHEN and CDR2 SYDVKM. The CDR3 contains 16 residues. This CDR3 reads CASSFVGGRVDYGYTF. Written as DNA, the CDR3 is TGTGCCAGCAGTTTCGTGGGAGGCAGGGTGGACTATGGCTACACCTTC.

The chain joins TRBV27 to TRBJ2-3; the D gene is possibly TRBD2 (5 bases). Trimming took 0 bases from V and 3 from J, leaving 7 bases between them. Germline V CDR1 and CDR2: MNHEY, SMNVEV (reference sequence). The CDR3 contains 14 residues. In DNA, the CDR3 is TGTGCCAGCAGTTTATCACGGGGAACAGATACGCAGTATTTT. Residues: CASSLSRGTDTQYF.